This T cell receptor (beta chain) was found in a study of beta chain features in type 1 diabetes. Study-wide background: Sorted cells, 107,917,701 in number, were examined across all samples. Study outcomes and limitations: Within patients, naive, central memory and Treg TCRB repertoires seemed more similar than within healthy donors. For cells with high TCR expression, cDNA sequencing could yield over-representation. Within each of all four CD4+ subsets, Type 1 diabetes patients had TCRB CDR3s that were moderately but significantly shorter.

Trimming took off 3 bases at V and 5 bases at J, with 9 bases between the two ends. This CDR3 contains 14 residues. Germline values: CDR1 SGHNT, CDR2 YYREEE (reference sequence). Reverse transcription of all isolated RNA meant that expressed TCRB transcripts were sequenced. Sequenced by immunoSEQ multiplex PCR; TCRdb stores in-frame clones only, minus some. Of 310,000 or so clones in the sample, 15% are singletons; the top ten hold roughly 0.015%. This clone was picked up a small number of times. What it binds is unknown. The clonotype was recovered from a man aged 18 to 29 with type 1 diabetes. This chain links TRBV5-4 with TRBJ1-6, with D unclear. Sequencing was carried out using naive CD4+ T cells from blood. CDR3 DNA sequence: TGTGCCAGCAGCTCCCGGGTTAATAATTCACCCCTCCACTTT. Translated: CASSSRVNNSPLHF.